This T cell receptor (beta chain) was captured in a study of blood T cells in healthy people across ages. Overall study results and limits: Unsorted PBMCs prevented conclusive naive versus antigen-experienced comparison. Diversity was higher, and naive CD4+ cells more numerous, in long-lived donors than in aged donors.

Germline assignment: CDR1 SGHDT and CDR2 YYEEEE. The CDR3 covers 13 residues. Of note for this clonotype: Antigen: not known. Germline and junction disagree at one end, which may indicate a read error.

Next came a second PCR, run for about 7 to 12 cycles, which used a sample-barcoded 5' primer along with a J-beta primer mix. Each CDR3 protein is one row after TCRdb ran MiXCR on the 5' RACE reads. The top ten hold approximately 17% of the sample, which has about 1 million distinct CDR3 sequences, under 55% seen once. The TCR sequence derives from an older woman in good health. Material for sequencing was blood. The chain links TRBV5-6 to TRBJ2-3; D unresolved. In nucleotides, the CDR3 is TGTGCCAGCACCTCGAGGTACACAGATACGGAGTATTTT. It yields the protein CASTSRYTDTEYF.